This passage covers 32 T cell receptor beta chains from one sample sequenced in a study of blood T cell repertoires in COVID-19. Data came from immunoSEQ multiplex PCR; TCRdb stores just in-frame clones and leaves some out. The sample consists of some 270,000 clones, around 92% of them appearing once. Material: PBMCs or T cells enriched from blood (not recorded which). All receptors derive from an older woman who had recovered from COVID-19.

The chain couples TRBV5-4 to TRBJ2-6, with unresolved D. The germline gives CDR1 SGHNT, CDR2 YYREEE (reference sequence). CDR3 length equals 16 residues. V gave up 3 bases and J gave up 2 bases, with 12 bases separating them. CDR3 sequence (DNA): TGTGCCAGCAGCTCCCAAGCAAGAACTGGGGCCAACGTCCTGACTTTC. This sequence encodes CASSSQARTGANVLTF.

The chain recombines TRBV7-8 with TRBJ1-1; 8 bases fit TRBD1. The V gene's germline CDR1 is SGHVS and CDR2 FQNEAQ. V shed 3 bases, J shed 5 bases, and the junction held 5 bases outside the gene matches. This CDR3 is built from 14 residues. Here the CDR3 reads CASSLGQVGTEAFF. For the CDR3, the DNA is TGTGCCAGCAGCTTGGGACAGGTTGGGACTGAAGCTTTCTTT.

The chain uses TRBV2 and TRBJ1-2; TRBD1 matches at 7 bases. This CDR3 comprises 13 residues. The germline V gene encodes CDR1 SNHLY and CDR2 FYNNEI. Trimming removed 4 bases from V and 6 bases from J; junction bases left unmatched: 5. The CDR3 DNA reads as TGTGCCAGCAGTGGAGGGGGCTGGGATGGCTACACCTTC. It specifies CASSGGGWDGYTF.

The J gene is TRBJ1-2, the V gene TRBV11-3; a weak D match, TRBD1 (6 bases). Trimming cost V 1 base and J 1 base, with 10 bases left between them. The CDR3 runs to 15 residues. The V gene's germline CDR1 is SGHNT and CDR2 YENEEA. The CDR3, as DNA: TGTGCCAGCAGCTTAGGGGGGCGCCGTAACTATGGCTACACCTTC. The encoded protein is CASSLGGRRNYGYTF. Looking up the rest from reference TRBV11-3 and TRBJ1-2 gives the full variable domain: EAGVVQSPRYKIIEKKQPVAFWCNPISGHNTLYWYLQNLGQGPELLIRYENEEAVDDSQLPKDRFSAERLKGVDSTLKIQPAELGDSAVYLCASSLGGRRNYGYTFGSGTRLTVV.

J is TRBJ1-2 and V is TRBV7-2; weak D call: TRBD1 (5 bases). Germline values: CDR1 SGHTA, CDR2 FQGNSA. The germline V and J ends were trimmed by 1 base and 3 bases, with 9 bases remaining between them. The CDR3 is 14 residues long. CDR3 loop: CASSLGGEYYGYTF. Here the CDR3 DNA reads TGTGCCAGCAGCTTAGGGGGCGAGTACTATGGCTACACCTTC.

This sequence joins TRBV7-8 and TRBJ1-6; possible D gene TRBD1, 6 bases. V was trimmed by 5 bases and J by 8 bases, leaving 16 bases between them. CDR3 size: 15 residues. Germline values: CDR1 SGHVS, CDR2 FQNEAQ. The CDR3 region has the DNA TGTGCCAGCAGCCTCGTAGGACAGACGTATTCACCCCTCCACTTT. As protein: CASSLVGQTYSPLHF.

This clone was seen only once. The genes are TRBV29-1 and TRBJ1-3, with 7 bases fitting TRBD1. V shed 6 bases, J shed 2 bases, and the junction held 7 bases outside the gene matches. Germline-derived CDR1 and CDR2 are SQVTM and ANQGSEA. The CDR3 loop spans 14 amino acids. The CDR3 spells CSVVTGSPGNTIYF. The CDR3 DNA follows: TGCAGCGTCGTGACAGGGTCCCCTGGAAACACCATATATTTT. Full variable domain (remainder filled in from reference TRBV29-1 and TRBJ1-3): SAVISQKPSRDICQRGTSLTIQCQVDSQVTMMFWYRQQPGQSLTLIATANQGSEATYESGFVIDKFPISRPNLTFSTLTVSNMSPEDSSIYLCSVVTGSPGNTIYFGEGSWLTVV.

The V call is TRBV27, the J call TRBJ2-5; 10 bases agree with TRBD1. Per germline, CDR1 MNHEY and CDR2 SMNVEV (reference sequence). The CDR3 runs to 14 residues. Losses at the gene ends were 2 bases for V and 5 bases for J; bases not matched to a gene: 2. The CDR3 loop reads CASSLRTGGETQYF. For the CDR3, the DNA is TGTGCCAGCAGTTTAAGGACAGGGGGTGAGACCCAGTACTTC.

The chain has TRBV18 and TRBJ2-5; 15 bases map to TRBD2. The CDR3 loop spans 17 amino acids. Per the germline V gene, CDR1 is KGHSH and CDR2 is LQKENI. With V trimmed by 3 bases and J by 5 bases, 7 bases remained unmatched. CDR3 sequence (DNA): TGTGCCAGCTCACCTGGACTAGCGGGAGGGCCTAGTGAGACCCAGTACTTC. Its translation is CASSPGLAGGPSETQYF.

This chain joins TRBV19 and TRBJ2-1; 7 bases align to TRBD2. V lost 4 bases, J lost 3 bases, and 12 bases stayed unmatched. This CDR3 has 17 residues. CDR1 and CDR2 (germline): LNHDA, SQIVND (reference sequence). The CDR3 loop reads CASSTPTSLRLYNEQFF. For the CDR3, the DNA is TGTGCCAGTAGTACTCCGACTAGCCTTAGGCTCTACAATGAGCAGTTCTTC. The entire variable domain, with the rest obtained from reference TRBV19 and TRBJ2-1, is as follows: DGGITQSPKYLFRKEGQNVTLSCEQNLNHDAMYWYRQDPGQGLRLIYYSQIVNDFQKGDIAEGYSVSREKKESFPLTVTSAQKNPTAFYLCASSTPTSLRLYNEQFFGPGTRLTVL.

The chain joins TRBV6-5 to TRBJ1-2; maybe TRBD1 (6 bases). V lost 0 bases and J lost 6, with 14 bases in between. This CDR3 comprises 15 residues. The germline V gene has CDR1 MNHEY and CDR2 SVGAGI. In DNA form, the CDR3 reads TGTGCCAGCAGTTACTCGGCCCTTGCAGGGGATGGCTACACCTTC. As protein: CASSYSALAGDGYTF.

J is TRBJ1-2 and V is TRBV5-1; D perhaps matches TRBD1 (5 bases). Trimming pared 2 bases from V and 6 bases from J, leaving 11 bases between. The CDR3 contains 13 residues. Germline CDR1 SGHRS, CDR2 YFSETQ. DNA for the CDR3: TGCGCCAGCAGCTTTGGGGGGACCAATGGCTACACCTTC. Translation gives CASSFGGTNGYTF.

This clone was found a few times. The rearrangement links TRBV18 to TRBJ2-3; D unresolved. The germline gives CDR1 KGHSH, CDR2 LQKENI. The CDR3 covers 13 residues. Trimming cost V 3 bases and J 3 bases, with 7 bases left between them. DNA of the CDR3: TGTGCCAGCTCACCCACCGGGACAGATACGCAGTATTTT. Translated: CASSPTGTDTQYF.

This chain links TRBV5-4 with TRBJ2-1; 12 nucleotides match TRBD2. Germline-derived CDR1 and CDR2 are SGHNT and YYREEE (reference sequence). The V gene end was trimmed by 4 bases and the J gene end by 3 bases; junction bases not matched to a gene: 8. The CDR3 totals 17 residues. CDR3 loop: CASSQKGLAGHYNEQFF. The CDR3, as DNA: TGTGCCAGCAGCCAGAAGGGACTAGCGGGCCACTACAATGAGCAGTTCTTC.

The chain recombines TRBV7-8 with TRBJ2-7, with a tentative D call TRBD2 (6 bases). The CDR3 is 12 amino acids. V dropped 5 bases and J dropped 3 bases, with 8 bases sitting between them. Germline lookup yields CDR1 SGHVS and CDR2 FQNEAQ. The CDR3 DNA is TGTGCCAGCAGCGAGACTAGCTACGAGCAGTACTTC. Translation gives CASSETSYEQYF.

The chain recombines TRBV19 with TRBJ1-4, with 8 bases fitting TRBD1. Germline V gene data show CDR1 as LNHDA and CDR2 as SQIVND (reference sequence). This CDR3 spans 16 amino acids. V shed 3 bases and J 8 bases; nucleotides not matched to a gene: 11. The CDR3 sequence: CASSISARTGNEKLFF. CDR3 bases: TGTGCCAGTAGTATTTCCGCCAGGACAGGGAACGAAAAACTGTTTTTT. The entire variable domain, with the rest obtained from reference TRBV19 and TRBJ1-4, is as follows: DGGITQSPKYLFRKEGQNVTLSCEQNLNHDAMYWYRQDPGQGLRLIYYSQIVNDFQKGDIAEGYSVSREKKESFPLTVTSAQKNPTAFYLCASSISARTGNEKLFFGSGTQLSVL.

The CDR3 region is CASSPSETYNSPLHF. For the CDR3, the DNA is TGTGCCAGCAGCCCCTCAGAGACTTATAATTCACCCCTCCACTTT. The chain combines TRBV14 with TRBJ1-6, with no clear D. CDR1 and CDR2 from the germline V gene are SGHDN and FVKESK. The germline V and J ends were trimmed by 4 bases and 4 bases, with 11 bases remaining between them. This CDR3 region has 15 residues.

This rearrangement joins TRBV7-3 to TRBJ2-7; D gene uncertain. Germline CDR1 SGHTA, CDR2 FQGTGA. Between the trimmed V and J ends, which lost 0 bases and 3 bases, there was a span of 12 bases. This CDR3 has 15 residues. This CDR3 is CASSLTASSGYEQYF. The DNA for the CDR3 is TGTGCCAGCAGCTTAACGGCCTCTTCGGGCTACGAGCAGTACTTC. Full variable domain (outside the CDR3, taken from reference TRBV7-3 and TRBJ2-7): GAGVSQTPSNKVTEKGKYVELRCDPISGHTALYWYRQSLGQGPEFLIYFQGTGAADDSGLPNDRFFAVRPEGSVSTLKIQRTERGDSAVYLCASSLTASSGYEQYFGPGTRLTVT.

The V and J genes are TRBV19 and TRBJ1-6; possible D gene TRBD1, 6 bases. Looked up from germline, CDR1 is LNHDA and CDR2 is SQIVND (reference sequence). CDR3 length: 16 amino acids. The V and J ends lost 5 bases and 5 bases respectively, with 16 bases between them. CDR3 amino acids: CASSSAIEGDNSPLHF. In DNA, the CDR3 is TGTGCCAGTAGTTCAGCCATCGAGGGGGATAATTCACCCCTCCACTTT.

V usage is TRBV28 and J usage is TRBJ1-1; TRBD1 might be the D (6 bases). Trimming pared 2 bases from V and 4 bases from J, leaving 14 bases between. The CDR3 spans 15 residues. Germline lookup yields CDR1 MDHEN and CDR2 SYDVKM. In DNA, the CDR3 is TGTGCCAGCAGTTTAAGGACAGCGTGGGGCACTGAAGCTTTCTTT. Its protein is CASSLRTAWGTEAFF.

The chain combines TRBV7-9 with TRBJ1-6; 9 bases fit TRBD1. The V and J ends lost 3 bases and 7 bases, in that order; junction bases with no gene match: 7. The CDR3 is 16 amino acids. From germline, CDR1 is SEHNR and CDR2 FQNEAQ (reference sequence). CDR3 in amino acids: CASSLGWTGENSPLHF. The CDR3 DNA is TGTGCCAGCAGCTTGGGGTGGACAGGGGAAAATTCACCCCTCCACTTT.

The rearrangement uses TRBV19 and TRBJ1-5; 7 nucleotides match TRBD1. CDR3 size: 13 residues. The germline V gene encodes CDR1 LNHDA and CDR2 SQIVND (reference sequence). Trimming cost V 4 bases and J 7 bases; bases outside gene matches: 4. For the CDR3, the DNA is TGTGCCAGTAGTAGCCAGGGGGGACAGCCCCAGCATTTT. Translated, it gives CASSSQGGQPQHF.

CDR3 DNA: TGCGCCAGCAGCAAGGACAGGGGGCAGTCCTATAATTCACCCCTCCACTTT. It codes for CASSKDRGQSYNSPLHF. This rearrangement joins TRBV5-1 to TRBJ1-6; 11 bases map to TRBD1. The CDR3 runs 17 residues. Germline trimming cut 4 bases from V and 1 base from J; bases unmatched to any gene: 4. Germline assignment: CDR1 SGHRS and CDR2 YFSETQ. The full variable domain, completed using reference TRBV5-1 and TRBJ1-6, is KAGVTQTPRYLIKTRGQQVTLSCSPISGHRSVSWYQQTPGQGLQFLFEYFSETQRNKGNFPGRFSGRQFSNSRSEMNVSTLELGDSALYLCASSKDRGQSYNSPLHFGNGTRLTVT.

The CDR3 DNA reads TGCAGTGCTAGTTCGGGGGTTAGGTCACCCCTCCACTTT. Translated, it gives CSASSGVRSPLHF. V usage is TRBV20-1 and J usage is TRBJ1-6; maybe TRBD1 (5 bases). The germline V gene has CDR1 DFQATT and CDR2 SNEGSKA (reference sequence). The CDR3 sequence is 13 residues long. Trimming took 3 bases from V and 10 from J, leaving 13 bases between them.

This chain links TRBV2 with TRBJ2-1; TRBD2 matches 9 bases. Trimming cost V 11 bases and J 6 bases; bases outside gene matches: 11. The CDR3 is made up of 14 amino acids. From germline, CDR1 is SNHLY and CDR2 FYNNEI. The CDR3 here is CAGALQLAGNEQFF. The DNA for the CDR3 is TGTGCCGGAGCCTTACAACTAGCGGGCAATGAGCAGTTCTTC. The variable domain in full, completed from reference TRBV2 and TRBJ2-1, reads EPEVTQTPSHQVTQMGQEVILRCVPISNHLYFYWYRQILGQKVEFLVSFYNNEISEKSEIFDDQFSVERPDGSNFTLKIRSTKLEDSAMYFCAGALQLAGNEQFFGPGTRLTVL.

This clone was counted a few times. The chain has TRBV4-1 and TRBJ2-3; 10 bases align to TRBD2. The CDR3 has 16 amino acids. CDR1 and CDR2 (germline): MGHRA, YSYEKL. V shed 3 bases and J 0 bases; nucleotides not matched to a gene: 3. The CDR3: CASSHPTSGSTDTQYF. The CDR3 DNA reads as TGCGCCAGCAGCCACCCGACTAGCGGGAGCACAGATACGCAGTATTTT.

The chain has TRBV6-5 and TRBJ1-1; D remains ambiguous. CDR1 is MNHEY and CDR2 is SVGAGI in the germline V gene. V gave up 0 bases and J gave up 7 bases, with 18 bases separating them. There are 16 residues in the CDR3. The CDR3 spells CASSYSVTAHTIEAFF. The CDR3 DNA reads TGTGCCAGCAGTTACTCGGTCACAGCCCATACGATTGAAGCTTTCTTT.

Of note for this clone: In the same sample, other DNA sequences code for this CDR3. The chain is built from TRBV3-1 (or the pseudogene TRBV3-2) and TRBJ1-1; D is ambiguous. The CDR3 contains 14 residues. Trimming took off 4 bases at V and 1 base at J, with 10 bases between the two ends. Germline CDR1 LGHDT, CDR2 YNNKEL (reference sequence). This CDR3 reads CASSPRDKNTEAFF. The CDR3 nucleotides are TGTGCCAGCAGCCCCAGAGACAAGAACACTGAAGCTTTCTTT.

This chain joins TRBV11-3 and TRBJ1-6; unclear D gene. V lost 2 bases and J lost 7, with 6 bases in between. This CDR3 is 13 amino acids long. Germline V gene sequence: CDR1 SGHNT, CDR2 YENEEA. The CDR3 spells CASSLTENSPLHF. The CDR3 DNA is TGTGCCAGCAGCTTAACAGAAAATTCACCCCTCCACTTT.

The gene calls are TRBV11-3 and TRBJ2-2; the D gene is possibly TRBD2 (7 bases). Germline loops: CDR1 SGHNT, CDR2 YENEEA. V was trimmed by 5 bases and J by 5 bases, leaving 18 bases between them. This CDR3 spans 16 amino acids. CDR3 nucleotide sequence: TGTGCCAGCAGCCCTAGACGAGGGGGGGATACCGGGGAGCTGTTTTTT. Translation gives CASSPRRGGDTGELFF.

This rearrangement joins TRBV24-1 to TRBJ2-5; 8 bases are a match to TRBD2. CDR3 size: 15 residues. The junction had 11 bases not matched to a gene; V was cut back by 8 bases and J by 4 bases. CDR1 KGHDR and CDR2 SFDVKD come from the germline V gene. The CDR3 reads CATMSSGGRGETQYF. CDR3 nucleotides: TGTGCCACCATGTCTTCGGGGGGGAGGGGAGAGACCCAGTACTTC.

The V gene is TRBV29-1, the J gene TRBJ1-2, with D tentatively TRBD1 (6 bases). The V gene lost 7 bases and the J gene lost 6 bases, with 15 bases spanning the gap. The length of the CDR3 is 12 residues. The germline V gene encodes CDR1 SQVTM and CDR2 ANQGSEA. The CDR3 is CSASGQKNGYTF. Written as DNA, the CDR3 is TGCAGCGCCAGTGGACAGAAAAATGGCTACACCTTC.